Below, 19 T cell receptor beta chains from the same sample are listed, as sequenced in a study of T cell responses to AZD1222 COVID-19 vaccine (dated by TCRdb to about 2021). The intended sense of this specimen's time point label: baseline before first vaccination. Receptors were amplified or captured by the immunoSEQ multiplex PCR assay. TCRdb took over this immuneACCESS table, retaining in-frame rearrangements with V and J assigned. Such tables are incomplete; in checked studies, under half of the missing clones stem from an unresolved V gene, and the remainder is unexplained. The sample table contains about 150,000 clones; only one count was recorded for 90% of them. The ten largest clones add up to 18% of the sample. Sequencing was performed on peripheral blood, taken on day 0 of AZD1222 vaccination. These receptors were obtained from an adult in good health.

The genes are TRBV29-1 and TRBJ1-3; D not certain. This CDR3 contains 11 residues. V was shortened by 2 bases and J by 4 bases, with 3 bases between the two germline ends. The germline CDR1 and CDR2 sequences are SQVTM and ANQGSEA. As DNA, the CDR3 is TGCAGCGTTGAAAGCGGAAACACCATATATTTT. This translates into CSVESGNTIYF.

The genes are TRBV6-1 and TRBJ1-2; D is ambiguous. Germline CDR1 and CDR2: MNHNS and SASEGT. The CDR3 extends over 15 amino acids. Trimming cost V 3 bases and J 2 bases, with 13 bases left between them. CDR3 amino acids: CASSEPVHLNYGYTF. CDR3 nucleotides: TGTGCCAGCAGTGAGCCTGTACACCTAAACTATGGCTACACCTTC.

This clone was observed a single time. The chain joins TRBV3-1 (or the pseudogene TRBV3-2) to TRBJ2-1; 9 nucleotides agree with TRBD2. CDR3 length: 13 residues. CDR1 and CDR2 from the germline V gene are LGHDT and YNNKEL (reference sequence). Trimming at V came to 6 bases and at J to 7 bases, leaving 4 bases not matched to a gene. The chain's CDR3 is CASRAGGGNEQFF. The CDR3, as DNA: TGTGCCAGCAGGGCGGGAGGGGGTAATGAGCAGTTCTTC.

V is TRBV5-8 and J is TRBJ1-4, with D maybe TRBD1 (6 bases). The V end was cut by 1 base, the J end by 2 bases, with 12 bases between. The CDR3 totals 16 residues. Per the germline V gene, CDR1 is SGHTS and CDR2 is YDEGEE. This CDR3 reads CASSLRSTGTNEKLFF. As DNA, the CDR3 is TGTGCCAGCAGCTTGAGGTCGACAGGCACTAATGAAAAACTGTTTTTT. Combining the CDR3 with reference TRBV5-8 and TRBJ1-4 gives the whole variable domain EAGVTQSPTHLIKTRGQQATLRCSPISGHTSVYWYQQALGLGLQFLLWYDEGEERNRGNFPPRFSGRQFPNYSSELNVNALELEDSALYLCASSLRSTGTNEKLFFGSGTQLSVL.

The chain joins TRBV28 to TRBJ1-1, with a tentative D call TRBD1 (5 bases). The V gene lost 5 bases and the J gene lost 6 bases, with 16 bases spanning the gap. Germline CDR1 MDHEN, CDR2 SYDVKM. The CDR3 totals 14 residues. CDR3 amino acids: CASSIRDSGSEAFF. In nucleotides, the CDR3 is TGTGCCAGCAGTATCAGGGACTCTGGCTCTGAAGCTTTCTTT. Full variable domain (remainder filled in from reference TRBV28 and TRBJ1-1): DVKVTQSSRYLVKRTGEKVFLECVQDMDHENMFWYRQDPGLGLRLIYFSYDVKMKEKGDIPEGYSVSREKKERFSLILESASTNQTSMYLCASSIRDSGSEAFFGQGTRLTVV.

The rearrangement uses TRBV4-1 and TRBJ1-2, with D maybe TRBD1 (6 bases). The V end lost 5 bases, the J end lost 2 bases, and 12 bases lay between the germline ends. Germline V lookup: CDR1 MGHRA, CDR2 YSYEKL. The CDR3 runs 14 residues. CDR3 loop: CASSWTTGNYGYTF. DNA of the CDR3: TGCGCCAGCAGCTGGACTACAGGGAACTATGGCTACACCTTC.

This sequence joins TRBV5-1 and TRBJ2-2; D uncertain. CDR1 and CDR2 from the germline V gene are SGHRS and YFSETQ. Trimming took off 6 bases at V and 5 bases at J, with 17 bases between the two ends. The CDR3 loop spans 15 amino acids. CDR3 amino acids: CASIKGTLGTGELFF. CDR3 in DNA: TGCGCCAGCATCAAGGGCACACTGGGGACCGGGGAGCTGTTTTTT. The whole variable domain, remainder taken from reference TRBV5-1 and TRBJ2-2, is KAGVTQTPRYLIKTRGQQVTLSCSPISGHRSVSWYQQTPGQGLQFLFEYFSETQRNKGNFPGRFSGRQFSNSRSEMNVSTLELGDSALYLCASIKGTLGTGELFFGEGSRLTVL.

The V gene is TRBV4-1, the J gene TRBJ1-1; D gene ambiguous. The CDR3 loop spans 11 amino acids. From germline, CDR1 is MGHRA and CDR2 YSYEKL. The ends were cut back, 1 base at V and 11 bases at J, with 8 bases in the middle. The CDR3 DNA sequence: TGCGCCAGCAGCCAAGGGGCCGCCGCTTTCTTT. Translating gives CASSQGAAAFF.

The chain has TRBV28 and TRBJ1-5, with 7 positions matching TRBD1. This CDR3 region has 16 residues. V lost 6 bases to trimming and J lost 4 bases; unmatched junction nucleotides: 12. Germline CDR1 reads MDHEN; CDR2 reads SYDVKM. For the CDR3, the DNA is TGTGCCAGCAGGACAGGGAGTCTATGGGATAATCAGCCCCAGCATTTT. Its translation: CASRTGSLWDNQPQHF. Combining the CDR3 with reference TRBV28 and TRBJ1-5 gives the whole variable domain DVKVTQSSRYLVKRTGEKVFLECVQDMDHENMFWYRQDPGLGLRLIYFSYDVKMKEKGDIPEGYSVSREKKERFSLILESASTNQTSMYLCASRTGSLWDNQPQHFGDGTRLSIL.

J is TRBJ1-2 and V is TRBV5-1, with D perhaps matching TRBD1 (5 bases). CDR1 is SGHRS, CDR2 YFSETQ, per germline. Trimming removed 0 bases at V and 2 bases at J, with 11 bases between. This CDR3 contains 15 residues. The CDR3: CASSLAGTANYGYTF. The CDR3 coding sequence is TGCGCCAGCAGCTTGGCAGGGACCGCAAACTATGGCTACACCTTC.

The chain carries TRBV19 and TRBJ2-3; no firm D call. From germline, CDR1 is LNHDA and CDR2 SQIVND (reference sequence). Trimming took 1 base from V and 3 from J, leaving 8 bases between them. The length of the CDR3 is 14 residues. The CDR3: CASSIAALTDTQYF. The CDR3, as DNA: TGTGCCAGTAGTATAGCCGCATTAACAGATACGCAGTATTTT. Together with reference TRBV19 and TRBJ2-3, the CDR3 gives the full variable domain: DGGITQSPKYLFRKEGQNVTLSCEQNLNHDAMYWYRQDPGQGLRLIYYSQIVNDFQKGDIAEGYSVSREKKESFPLTVTSAQKNPTAFYLCASSIAALTDTQYFGPGTRLTVL.

The chain recombines TRBV3-1 (or the pseudogene TRBV3-2) with TRBJ1-1; D possibly corresponds to TRBD1 (5 bases). Germline V gives CDR1 LGHDT, CDR2 YNNKEL (reference sequence). The CDR3 is 17 residues long. With 1 base removed from V and 1 base from J, the gap between germline ends came to 16 bases. In DNA, the CDR3 is TGTGCCAGCAGCCAAGCTCTTAGCCGGGGACCGAACACTGAAGCTTTCTTT. It yields the protein CASSQALSRGPNTEAFF.

The rearrangement joins TRBV18 to TRBJ2-7; TRBD1 matches at 8 bases. This CDR3 has 16 residues. Germline V CDR1 and CDR2: KGHSH, LQKENI. V was clipped by 4 bases and J by 2 bases; unmatched bases: 10. DNA for the CDR3: TGTGCCAGCTCACGAGCAAACACAGGGGGAGCCTACGAGCAGTACTTC. Translation: CASSRANTGGAYEQYF.

The V call is TRBV28, the J call TRBJ2-7; a weak D match, TRBD1 (5 bases). CDR3 length: 13 residues. Trimming left V 8 bases short and J 1 base short, with 12 bases between. Germline V gene sequence: CDR1 MDHEN, CDR2 SYDVKM. The CDR3: CASGVTASYEQYF. The CDR3 coding sequence is TGTGCCAGCGGGGTGACAGCATCCTACGAGCAGTACTTC.

This sequence joins TRBV25-1 and TRBJ1-1, with a tentative D call TRBD1 (5 bases). Trimming removed 1 base at V and 2 bases at J, with 14 bases between. This CDR3 spans 16 amino acids. Germline V gene sequence: CDR1 MGHDK, CDR2 SYGVNS. The CDR3 loop is CASSELGTGVNTEAFF. The CDR3 DNA reads TGTGCCAGCAGTGAATTGGGCACAGGAGTAAACACTGAAGCTTTCTTT.

The chain links TRBV3-1 (or the pseudogene TRBV3-2) to TRBJ2-5; the match to TRBD2 covers 7 bases. Unmatched junction bases numbered 14, after V lost 4 bases and J lost 0 bases. Germline V gives CDR1 LGHDT, CDR2 YNNKEL (reference sequence). The CDR3 spans 18 residues. The CDR3 reads CASSRDWGGSENQETQYF. CDR3 sequence (DNA): TGTGCCAGCAGCCGGGATTGGGGCGGGAGCGAGAACCAAGAGACCCAGTACTTC.

The rearrangement joins TRBV27 to TRBJ1-2; D is ambiguous. Trimming stripped 2 bases from V and 4 bases from J, with 8 bases between. Germline loops: CDR1 MNHEY, CDR2 SMNVEV (reference sequence). The CDR3 covers 13 residues. The CDR3 DNA reads TGTGCCAGCAGTTTAGTGGGATCCTATGGCTACACCTTC. Protein sequence: CASSLVGSYGYTF.

CDR3 loop: CASSPPGLAVYNEQFF. The CDR3 coding sequence is TGTGCCAGCTCACCACCTGGGCTAGCGGTTTACAATGAGCAGTTCTTC. V usage is TRBV18 and J usage is TRBJ2-1, with 7 nucleotides matching TRBD2. This CDR3 comprises 16 residues. The germline gives CDR1 KGHSH, CDR2 LQKENI. Trimming cost V 0 bases and J 4 bases; bases outside gene matches: 6.

The V call is TRBV3-1 (or the pseudogene TRBV3-2), the J call TRBJ2-7; 10 bases are shared with TRBD2. CDR3 size: 20 residues. Germline V gene sequence: CDR1 LGHDT, CDR2 YNNKEL (reference sequence). The trim removed 0 bases at V and 3 bases at J, leaving 17 bases unmatched. CDR3 DNA sequence: TGTGCCAGCAGCCAAGAGTATAGTCGGCTAGCGGGGGCCACGAGCTACGAGCAGTACTTC. This encodes CASSQEYSRLAGATSYEQYF.